This passage covers 13 T cell receptor beta chains from one sample sequenced in a study of beta chain features in type 1 diabetes. Expressed TCRB transcripts were sequenced after all isolated RNA was converted to cDNA. Clones were sequenced by immunoSEQ multiplex PCR, and TCRdb holds only the in-frame ones, with some missing. The repertoire has 300,000 to 350,000 clones, 8% of them found once; the top ten carry around 0.44%. Material for sequencing was central memory CD4+ T cells from blood. Every receptor here comes from a woman younger than 35 in good health.

The V and J genes are TRBV6-5 and TRBJ1-2; tentatively, D is TRBD1 (5 bases). Germline CDR1 is MNHEY and CDR2 is SVGAGI. V dropped 2 bases and J dropped 3 bases, with 16 bases sitting between them. The CDR3 runs to 16 residues. CDR3 sequence reads: CASSYGPGEGDYGYTF. Here the CDR3 DNA reads TGTGCCAGCAGTTACGGCCCCGGGGAAGGGGACTATGGCTACACCTTC.

About this clone: The same CDR3 arises from other DNA sequences in this sample as well. The V call is TRBV29-1, the J call TRBJ2-7, with TRBD1 as a possible D gene (5 bases). Trimming took 1 base from V and 3 from J, leaving 7 bases between them. This CDR3 region has 12 residues. Per the germline V gene, CDR1 is SQVTM and CDR2 is ANQGSEA. DNA of the CDR3: TGCAGCGTTGAAGGCCAGGGCTACGAGCAGTACTTC. It codes for CSVEGQGYEQYF.

The genes are TRBV5-4 and TRBJ1-1; tentatively, D is TRBD1 (5 bases). Germline loops: CDR1 SGHNT, CDR2 YYREEE (reference sequence). CDR3 length: 16 amino acids. Trimming took 0 bases from V and 2 from J, leaving 14 bases between them. The CDR3 reads CASSLEGRRGNTEAFF. Here the CDR3 DNA reads TGTGCCAGCAGCTTGGAGGGTCGGAGGGGAAACACTGAAGCTTTCTTT.

The CDR3 coding sequence is TGTGCCAGCAGCGTAGCTGGGGGTGGCTACGAGCAGTACTTC. It is translated as CASSVAGGGYEQYF. The gene calls are TRBV9 and TRBJ2-7; D tentatively fits TRBD1 or TRBD2 (5 bases each). V shed 0 bases and J shed 3 bases, with 10 bases lying between them. CDR1 SGDLS and CDR2 YYNGEE come from the germline V gene. This CDR3 has 14 amino acids.

This clone was counted a few times. The genes are TRBV6-5 and TRBJ2-1; D gene uncertain. The germline V gene encodes CDR1 MNHEY and CDR2 SVGAGI. This CDR3 region has 15 residues. The germline V and J ends were trimmed by 0 bases and 8 bases, with 14 bases remaining between them. CDR3 protein: CASSYSSIRVDEQFF. In nucleotides, the CDR3 is TGTGCCAGCAGTTACTCGTCTATTCGGGTCGATGAGCAGTTCTTC.

This clone was seen many times. The chain recombines TRBV28 with TRBJ1-1; unclear D gene. V lost 1 base, J lost 12 bases, and 18 bases lay in between. CDR1 and CDR2 from the germline V gene are MDHEN and SYDVKM. CDR3 size: 14 residues. The CDR3 sequence: CASSLSGRREGTFF. As DNA, the CDR3 is TGTGCCAGCAGTTTATCTGGGAGGCGCGAGGGTACTTTCTTT.

This clone has more than one count but fewer than ten. The rearrangement links TRBV4-2 to TRBJ1-2; D gene uncertain. Germline CDR1 LGHNA, CDR2 YNFKEQ. V lost 1 base to trimming and J lost 3 bases, with 15 bases between them. The CDR3 consists of 16 residues. For the CDR3, the DNA is TGTGCCAGCAGCCAAGTTGAGTCGGGCGGGGACTATGGCTACACCTTC. Translating it yields CASSQVESGGDYGYTF.

In its sample, this clone was seen a few times. The chain uses TRBV6-1 and TRBJ2-5, with a weak D call TRBD1 (5 bases). Germline V gene sequence: CDR1 MNHNS, CDR2 SASEGT. This CDR3 region has 14 residues. V was pared by 5 bases and J by 3 bases, with 13 bases between. The CDR3 reads CASSLGADKETQYF. In nucleotides, the CDR3 is TGTGCCAGCAGTTTAGGGGCCGACAAAGAGACCCAGTACTTC.

The rearrangement uses TRBV11-2 and TRBJ1-1, with D unresolved. V shed 5 bases and J shed 10 bases, with 8 bases lying between them. From germline, CDR1 is SGHAT and CDR2 FQNNGV. This CDR3 has 10 amino acids. This CDR3 is CASSAVLAFF. The CDR3, as DNA: TGTGCCAGCAGCGCGGTCTTAGCTTTCTTT.

The table lists this clone with many counts. The chain is built from TRBV6-5 and TRBJ2-7, with a possible D match to TRBD1 (6 bases). V was cut by 5 bases and J by 1 base, with 15 bases left in between. CDR1 MNHEY and CDR2 SVGAGI come from the germline V gene. The CDR3 has 15 residues. For the CDR3, the DNA is TGTGCCAGCAGTCCCGACAGGCCGCTTTCCTACGAGCAGTACTTC. It encodes CASSPDRPLSYEQYF.

This clone appeared a few times. The chain links TRBV27 to TRBJ2-7, with 8 nucleotides matching TRBD2. V was pared by 6 bases and J by 3 bases, with 4 bases of the junction left unmatched. Germline-derived CDR1 and CDR2 are MNHEY and SMNVEV (reference sequence). The CDR3 has 13 residues. The CDR3: CASRSLAGYEQYF. CDR3 nucleotide sequence: TGTGCCAGCAGATCCCTAGCGGGCTACGAGCAGTACTTC.

This clone was picked up a small number of times. This chain connects TRBV7-3 to TRBJ2-3; possibly TRBD2 for D (5 bases). Germline V lookup: CDR1 SGHTA, CDR2 FQGTGA. With 2 bases removed from V and 0 bases from J, the gap between germline ends came to 9 bases. This CDR3 is 15 amino acids long. The CDR3 DNA is TGTGCCAGCAGCTTAGAGGGATCTAGCACAGATACGCAGTATTTT. Translating it yields CASSLEGSSTDTQYF.

This clone was picked up a small number of times. J is TRBJ2-1 and V is TRBV6-1; 7 bases agree with TRBD1. The CDR3 has 22 amino acids. From germline, CDR1 is MNHNS and CDR2 SASEGT. V gave up 2 bases and J gave up 7 bases; unmatched junction bases: 29. CDR3 nucleotides: TGTGCCAGCAGTGAATACCCTCTTCATGGACAGGTCGTCACGATGTCGCGGAATGAGCAGTTCTTC. Amino acids: CASSEYPLHGQVVTMSRNEQFF.